This TCR beta chain was identified during a study of blood T cell repertoires in COVID-19. Per the germline V gene, CDR1 is SNHLY and CDR2 is FYNNEI. The CDR3 is made up of 15 amino acids. Trimming took 3 bases from V and 0 from J, leaving 9 bases between them. Donors were grouped by their self-reported clinical history. Either two negative PCRs, clearance, or symptom resolution qualified Cohort 3 donors as recovered. Repertoires were generated with immunoSEQ multiplex PCR, while TCRdb's copy carries only in-frame clones and drops some. The sample lists 250,000 to 300,000 clones; 90% were seen once. The sequenced sample consisted of PBMCs or T cells enriched from blood (not recorded which). The genes are TRBV2 and TRBJ2-4; no firm D call. The source of this sequence is a woman in her thirties who had recovered from COVID-19. CDR3 DNA: TGTGCCAGCAGTGAGCTCAGGATAGCCAAAAACATTCAGTACTTC. Translation: CASSELRIAKNIQYF.